The entry below describes one T cell receptor beta chain. This record belongs to a study of CD8 T cells in Susac syndrome. A quantity of roughly 0.5 to 1 ug RNA underwent reverse transcription using random hexamers. TCRdb redid the calling of the immunoSEQ multiplex PCR reads with MiXCR, one entry per CDR3 protein. The profile covers some 120,000 distinct CDR3 sequences, with over 85% appearing a single time and about 0.2% taken by the ten largest. Germline V gene sequence: CDR1 MDHEN, CDR2 SYDVKM. V gave up 10 bases and J gave up 4 bases; unmatched junction bases: 16. The CDR3 is 17 residues long. This TCR was recovered from a human donor with Susac syndrome. This chain connects TRBV28 to TRBJ1-5; 10 bases map to TRBD1. The source material was CD8+ T cells from PBMCs. The CDR3 region has the DNA TGTGCCACCCAGTTGGGGTCCGGGACAGGGGCAAATCAGCCCCAGCATTTT. Its protein is CATQLGSGTGANQPQHF.